These 21 T cell receptor beta chains were sequenced from one sample in a study of T cells in Graves' hyperthyroidism and ophthalmopathy. Template material for amplifying TCR beta CDR3 regions consisted of RNA transcripts. During a first-round RT-PCR of the TCR CDR3, the HTBI primer set was used. TCRdb re-derived calls from the multiplex PCR reads in MiXCR, one entry per CDR3 protein. The sample shows 300,000 to 350,000 distinct CDR3 sequences, roughly 18% of them seen only once. Source material: blood. The receptors come from a woman in her fifties or sixties with Graves' hyperthyroidism.

The sample holds many counts of this clonotype. The chain uses TRBV2 and TRBJ2-7, with 10 bases identical to TRBD2. J was trimmed by 4 bases and V by 10 bases; bases with no gene match: 7. CDR3 size: 13 residues. From germline, CDR1 is SNHLY and CDR2 FYNNEI. The CDR3 coding sequence is TGTGCCACCATACTAGCGGGGAGGTACGAGCAGTACTTC. Translated, it gives CATILAGRYEQYF.

The CDR3 DNA follows: TGTGCCAGCATAGCAGGGGCTACGAACACTGAAGCTTTCTTT. This translates into CASIAGATNTEAFF. This sequence joins TRBV6-1 and TRBJ1-1; D perhaps matches TRBD1 (6 bases). The CDR3 covers 14 residues. Trimming left V 7 bases short and J 1 base short, with 13 bases between. CDR1 is MNHNS and CDR2 is SASEGT in the germline V gene.

This clonotype was recorded many times. The CDR3 DNA follows: TGTGCCAGCAGTCGACGAGGAGCGGAGAGCTCCTATAATTCACCCCTCCACTTT. It is translated as CASSRRGAESSYNSPLHF. The chain joins TRBV6-1 to TRBJ1-6, with D unclear. The CDR3 covers 18 residues. The V end was cut by 5 bases, the J end by 0 bases, with 17 bases between. CDR1 and CDR2 from the germline V gene are MNHNS and SASEGT.

This chain links TRBV15 with TRBJ2-6, with 7 bases identical to TRBD2. CDR1 is LNHNV and CDR2 is YYDKDF in the germline V gene (reference sequence). The junction had 9 bases not matched to a gene; V was cut back by 4 bases and J by 3 bases. The CDR3 consists of 17 residues. The CDR3 nucleotides are TGTGCCACCAGCATTTTTGGCGGGGGTATTGGGGCCAACGTCCTGACTTTC. It specifies CATSIFGGGIGANVLTF.

This clonotype was counted only a few times. One junction end disagrees with the germline gene, perhaps due to a read error. The V gene is TRBV7-7, the J gene TRBJ1-1; 7 bases are a match to TRBD1. CDR1 SSHAT and CDR2 FNYEAQ come from the germline V gene (reference sequence). The CDR3 runs 13 residues. The CDR3 sequence is CASSLVLGGPAFF. As DNA, the CDR3 is TGTGCTAGCAGCTTAGTTCTAGGGGGCCCAGCTTTCTTT.

The chain employs TRBV10-1 and TRBJ1-5; D not certain. CDR1 is WNHNN and CDR2 is SYGVQD in the germline V gene (reference sequence). The CDR3 has 15 amino acids. V dropped 3 bases and J dropped 0 bases, with 9 bases sitting between them. The CDR3 spells CASSERADSNQPQHF. The CDR3 nucleotides are TGCGCCAGCAGTGAAAGGGCAGATAGCAATCAGCCCCAGCATTTT.

This clonotype appeared a few times. The chain combines TRBV6-1 with TRBJ1-5; D remains unclear. The germline CDR1 and CDR2 sequences are MNHNS and SASEGT. This CDR3 has 13 amino acids. Trimming took off 2 bases at V and 5 bases at J, with 7 bases between the two ends. In DNA, the CDR3 is TGTGCCAGCAGTGAAATCAGTGATCAGCCCCAGCATTTT. As protein: CASSEISDQPQHF.

About this clonotype: One end of the junction varies from germline; a read error may be responsible. The CDR3 DNA follows: TGCGCCAACAGCTTGGAGGACGGTAGAACAGAGACCCAGTACTTC. Its protein is CANSLEDGRTETQYF. V and J are TRBV5-1 and TRBJ2-5, with D perhaps TRBD2 (5 bases). CDR3 length: 15 residues. The germline gives CDR1 SGHRS, CDR2 YFSETQ.

Note on this clonotype: The junction differs from germline at one of its ends, possibly a read error. Written as DNA, the CDR3 is TGTGCCAGCACCTCGAGGGCCTCCAACAATGAGCAGTTCTTC. It codes for CASTSRASNNEQFF. V and J are TRBV13 and TRBJ2-1, with D tentatively TRBD2 (5 bases). CDR3 length: 14 residues. Germline CDR1 PRHDT, CDR2 FYEKMQ (reference sequence).

This clonotype showed up just a few times. CDR3 in amino acids: CASSLARAGLGDTQYF. CDR3 sequence (DNA): TGCGCCAGCAGCTTGGCCAGGGCGGGTTTGGGAGATACGCAGTATTTT. This rearrangement joins TRBV5-1 to TRBJ2-3, with D tentatively TRBD1 or TRBD2 (5 bases each). Germline CDR1 is SGHRS and CDR2 is YFSETQ. The V end lost 0 bases, the J end lost 5 bases, and 16 bases lay between the germline ends. The CDR3 runs to 16 residues.

The V gene is TRBV10-3, the J gene TRBJ2-1, with a possible D match to TRBD1 (5 bases). The CDR3 has 13 amino acids. Germline V gene data show CDR1 as ENHRY and CDR2 as SYGVKD. The germline V and J ends were trimmed by 8 bases and 7 bases, with 15 bases remaining between them. The DNA of the CDR3 is TGTGCCATCGGTCTCAGGGAAGAGAATGAGCAGTTCTTC. It is translated as CAIGLREENEQFF.

V usage is TRBV4-1 and J usage is TRBJ1-3; D might be TRBD1 (6 bases). The ends were cut back, 3 bases at V and 0 bases at J, with 12 bases in the middle. The CDR3 loop spans 16 amino acids. Germline V gene data show CDR1 as MGHRA and CDR2 as YSYEKL. CDR3 DNA: TGCGCCAGCAGCCACCCGAGGACAGTCTCTGGAAACACCATATATTTT. Translating gives CASSHPRTVSGNTIYF.

The V gene is TRBV18, the J gene TRBJ2-7; perhaps TRBD2 as D (5 bases). Germline CDR1 is KGHSH and CDR2 is LQKENI. The CDR3 runs to 13 residues. Deletions cut 3 bases from V and 6 bases from J, with 12 bases between. The CDR3 protein is CASSPGRGGEQYV. DNA for the CDR3: TGTGCCAGCTCACCTGGTCGGGGTGGCGAGCAGTACGTC.

This sequence joins TRBV20-1 and TRBJ1-1, with D perhaps matching TRBD1 (5 bases). This CDR3 region has 12 residues. Trimming pared 8 bases from V and 6 bases from J, leaving 16 bases between. The germline gives CDR1 DFQATT, CDR2 SNEGSKA (reference sequence). Here the CDR3 DNA reads TGCAGTCCGACGGGGGGGTTGGCTGAAGCTTTCTTT. This sequence encodes CSPTGGLAEAFF.

This clonotype was seen at least ten times. The CDR3, as DNA: TGTGCCAGTCCCGGACTAGCGGGGGACACAGATACGCAGTATTTT. The encoded protein is CASPGLAGDTDTQYF. The V gene is TRBV2, the J gene TRBJ2-3, with 13 bases aligning to TRBD2. This CDR3 is 15 amino acids long. V lost 9 bases, J lost 2 bases, and 5 bases stayed unmatched. Germline values: CDR1 SNHLY, CDR2 FYNNEI.

This clonotype was seen a few times. The CDR3 DNA sequence: TGTGCCTGGAGTACGGGACAGGGGACTGAAGCTTTCTTT. It yields the protein CAWSTGQGTEAFF. V and J are TRBV30 and TRBJ1-1, with 10 bases identical to TRBD1. The CDR3 covers 13 residues. The V gene's germline CDR1 is GTSNPN and CDR2 SVGIG (reference sequence). V lost 2 bases to trimming and J lost 5 bases; unmatched junction nucleotides: 2. Using reference TRBV30 and TRBJ1-1 for the parts outside the CDR3, the full variable domain is SQTIHQWPATLVQPVGSPLSLECTVEGTSNPNLYWYRQAAGRGLQLLFYSVGIGQISSEVPQNLSASRPQDRQFILSSKKLLLSDSGFYLCAWSTGQGTEAFFGQGTRLTVV.

Concerning this clonotype itself: A much bigger clone sits one base away, suggesting this may be a read error. This chain connects TRBV12-3 or TRBV12-4 to TRBJ2-3; a possible D gene is TRBD2 (7 bases). The V and J ends lost 5 bases and 4 bases respectively, with 16 bases between them. This CDR3 contains 15 residues. CDR3 residues: CASSPLGRGPDTQYF. Here the CDR3 DNA reads TGTGCCAGCAGTCCGCTTGGGCGGGGGCCAGATACGCAGTATTTT.

This clonotype was recorded at least ten times. The chain is built from TRBV6-1 and TRBJ2-3; a possible D gene is TRBD1 (5 bases). Per germline, CDR1 MNHNS and CDR2 SASEGT. Trimming took 5 bases from V and 0 from J, leaving 12 bases between them. CDR3 size: 15 residues. This chain's CDR3 is CASSLQVHSTDTQYF. CDR3 nucleotide sequence: TGTGCCAGCAGTTTACAGGTCCATAGCACAGATACGCAGTATTTT.

The table lists this clonotype with many counts. The V and J genes are TRBV29-1 and TRBJ2-7, with a tentative D call TRBD1 (6 bases). The CDR3 totals 14 residues. Trimming took off 6 bases at V and 0 bases at J, with 15 bases between the two ends. Germline lookup yields CDR1 SQVTM and CDR2 ANQGSEA. The CDR3 reads CSVTDRSSSYEQYF. Here the CDR3 DNA reads TGCAGCGTAACAGACAGGTCGAGCTCCTACGAGCAGTACTTC.

This clonotype occurred many times. The chain employs TRBV28 and TRBJ2-7; D gene unclear. V was pared by 7 bases and J by 2 bases, with 18 bases between. The germline gives CDR1 MDHEN, CDR2 SYDVKM. The CDR3 sequence is 15 residues long. The DNA of the CDR3 is TGTGCCAGCAAGCCAAATTACGGAGAAACCTACGAGCAGTACTTC. Translation: CASKPNYGETYEQYF.

In its sample, this clonotype was seen many times. This chain links TRBV15 with TRBJ2-2; maybe TRBD1 (5 bases). V was cut by 0 bases and J by 3 bases, with 11 bases left in between. The CDR3 is made up of 16 amino acids. CDR1 and CDR2 (germline): LNHNV, YYDKDF (reference sequence). The CDR3 DNA reads as TGTGCCACCAGCAGAGATCCCGACAGTCACACCGGGGAGCTGTTTTTT. Its translation is CATSRDPDSHTGELFF. The full variable domain, completed using reference TRBV15 and TRBJ2-2, is DAMVIQNPRYQVTQFGKPVTLSCSQTLNHNVMYWYQQKSSQAPKLLFHYYDKDFNNEADTPDNFQSRRPNTSFCFLDIRSPGLGDTAMYLCATSRDPDSHTGELFFGEGSRLTVL.